This is a list of T cell receptor beta chains from one sample in a study of blood T cell repertoires in COVID-19. This table comes from immunoSEQ multiplex PCR, and its TCRdb copy is limited to in-frame clones, with some not included. The table lists some 65,000 clones, approximately 86% of them singletons. Specimen: peripheral blood. These receptor sequences come from a man between 35 and 55 years old with COVID-19, enrolled during active disease. CDR3s include the opening cysteine and the closing phenylalanine or tryptophan. The D gene is left open where the match is weak. Rows give clone size only sometimes, using once, few, many, or a class for an expanded clone.

length: 14
D: NA
size: NA
J: TRBJ2-2
V: TRBV19
DNA: TGTGCCAGTAGTCAGGGACAGAACACCGGGGAGCTGTTTTTT
CDR3: CASSQGQNTGELFF

length: 12
D: NA
size: once
J: TRBJ2-7
V: TRBV5-1
DNA: TGCGCCAGCAGCCCCCCGACAGAAGAGCAGTACTTC
CDR3: CASSPPTEEQYF

length: 16
D: NA
size: NA
J: TRBJ2-7
V: TRBV18
DNA: TGTGCCAGCTCACCCTTCCTGCAGGGATCCTCCTACGAGCAGTACTTC
CDR3: CASSPFLQGSSYEQYF

length: 14
D: TRBD2
size: NA
J: TRBJ2-1
V: TRBV9
DNA: TGTGCCAGCAGCGTAGTGGGTAGCGGGGGGGAGCAGTTCTTC
CDR3: CASSVVGSGGEQFF

length: 15
D: TRBD1
size: NA
J: TRBJ1-4
V: TRBV15
DNA: TGTGCCACCAGCAGCTCGACAGGGGTGACTGAAAAACTGTTTTTT
CDR3: CATSSSTGVTEKLFF

length: 15
D: NA
size: NA
J: TRBJ2-6
V: TRBV7-9
DNA: TGTGCCAGCAGCTCCCCAGGCTCTGGGGCCAACGTCCTGACTTTC
CDR3: CASSSPGSGANVLTF

length: 14
D: NA
size: NA
J: TRBJ1-4
V: TRBV27
DNA: TGTGCCAGCAGCCCCCGGGACTGGAATGAAAAACTGTTTTTT
CDR3: CASSPRDWNEKLFF

length: 14
D: NA
size: NA
J: TRBJ1-3
V: TRBV19
DNA: TGTGCCAGTAGTATGGCAGGGTATGGAAACACCATATATTTT
CDR3: CASSMAGYGNTIYF

length: 15
D: NA
size: NA
J: TRBJ2-6
V: TRBV18
DNA: TGTGCCAGCTCACCGCTTGAGGCTGGGGCCAACGTCCTGACTTTC
CDR3: CASSPLEAGANVLTF

length: 16
D: TRBD1
size: NA
J: TRBJ1-4
V: TRBV5-1
DNA: TGCGCCAGCAGCTTGGGGGACAGACCAACTAATGAAAAACTGTTTTTT
CDR3: CASSLGDRPTNEKLFF

length: 16
D: TRBD2
size: NA
J: TRBJ2-5
V: TRBV6-2/TRBV6-3
DNA: TGTGCCAGCAGTTACCTACTAGCGGGGGCCAAAGAGACCCAGTACTTC
CDR3: CASSYLLAGAKETQYF

length: 14
D: NA
size: few
J: TRBJ1-2
V: TRBV7-2
DNA: TGTGCCAGCAGCTCAGACAGTCGTAACTATGGCTACACCTTC
CDR3: CASSSDSRNYGYTF

length: 13
D: TRBD2
size: NA
J: TRBJ2-3
V: TRBV30
DNA: TGTGCCTGGGAGCGGGGGAACACAGATACGCAGTATTTT
CDR3: CAWERGNTDTQYF

length: 14
D: TRBD1
size: NA
J: TRBJ1-2
V: TRBV5-1
DNA: TGCGCCAGCAGCTCTCAGGGGGACGGGTATGGCTACACCTTC
CDR3: CASSSQGDGYGYTF

length: 12
D: NA
size: NA
J: TRBJ1-1
V: TRBV6-6
DNA: TGTGCCAGCAGTCTGCGGGACACTGAAGCTTTCTTT
CDR3: CASSLRDTEAFF

length: 14
D: NA
size: NA
J: TRBJ2-2
V: TRBV4-2
DNA: TGTGCCAGCAGCCAACCCAGCGGCACCGGGGAGCTGTTTTTT
CDR3: CASSQPSGTGELFF

length: 12
D: NA
size: NA
J: TRBJ1-2
V: TRBV28
DNA: TGTGCCAGCACAGCAGGGGCGTATGGCTACACCTTC
CDR3: CASTAGAYGYTF

length: 12
D: TRBD1
size: NA
J: TRBJ1-2
V: TRBV5-4
DNA: TGTGCCAGCAGCTCTCGGACAGGTTGGGGCACCTTC
CDR3: CASSSRTGWGTF

length: 14
D: NA
size: NA
J: TRBJ1-6
V: TRBV30
DNA: TGTGCCTGGAAATCGGGACTGTATAATTCACCCCTCCACTTT
CDR3: CAWKSGLYNSPLHF

length: 16
D: TRBD2
size: NA
J: TRBJ2-2
V: TRBV9
DNA: TGTGCCAGCAGCGCTGGATTAGGACTAGCCGCCGGGGAGCTGTTTTTT
CDR3: CASSAGLGLAAGELFF

length: 12
D: TRBD1
size: NA
J: TRBJ2-4
V: TRBV2
DNA: TGTGCTGAGGGACAGAGGGGTTTCATTCAGTACTTC
CDR3: CAEGQRGFIQYF

length: 11
D: NA
size: NA
J: TRBJ2-7
V: TRBV19
DNA: TGTGCCAGTAGTGGAGCTTACGAGCAGTACTTC
CDR3: CASSGAYEQYF

length: 14
D: NA
size: NA
J: TRBJ1-3
V: TRBV7-5
DNA: NA
CDR3: CVRSLVGSGNTIYF

length: 16
D: TRBD2
size: NA
J: TRBJ2-3
V: TRBV11-3
DNA: TGTGCCAGCAGCCGGGGACTAGCGGGGGACACAGATACGCAGTATTTT
CDR3: CASSRGLAGDTDTQYF

length: 14
D: NA
size: NA
J: TRBJ2-7
V: TRBV6-8
DNA: TGTGCCAGCAGGAGCCTCGCAGGGTTTTACGAGCAGTACTTC
CDR3: CASRSLAGFYEQYF

length: 15
D: NA
size: NA
J: TRBJ1-6
V: TRBV5-1
DNA: TGCGCCAGCAGCTTGGCTGGCAGGGGTTATTCACCCCTCCACTTT
CDR3: CASSLAGRGYSPLHF

length: 15
D: TRBD2
size: NA
J: TRBJ2-3
V: TRBV7-7
DNA: TGTGCCAGCAGCTACGGACTAGCGAGCACAGATACGCAGTATTTT
CDR3: CASSYGLASTDTQYF

length: 16
D: NA
size: NA
J: TRBJ1-6
V: TRBV2
DNA: TGTGCCAGCAGTGAAGGGCAGGGATGGTATAATTCACCCCTCCACTTT
CDR3: CASSEGQGWYNSPLHF